The clone carrying this T cell receptor (beta chain) was observed a few times. A second PCR, run for roughly 7 to 11 cycles, used a sample-barcoded 5' primer plus a J-beta primer mix. TCRdb reprocessed the 5' RACE reads with MiXCR, giving one entry per CDR3 protein. The sample yields 750,000 to 950,000 distinct CDR3 sequences, about a quarter seen once. The CDR3 has 13 amino acids. CDR1 and CDR2 (germline): SGHRS, YFSETQ. V lost 4 bases, J lost 7 bases, and 15 bases lay in between. The sample comes from a study of blood T cells in healthy people across ages. These data also formed part of another study, on T cells of mothers and their children. That study reports: Clones that were microchimeric and persistent were not detected among T cells.

J is TRBJ2-7 and V is TRBV5-1; perhaps TRBD1 as D (6 bases). This TCR came from a boy aged 5-17 years in good health. The sample comprised blood. The CDR3 is CASSPYPQGEQYF. CDR3 coding DNA: TGCGCCAGCAGCCCCTACCCACAGGGAGAGCAGTACTTC. Full variable domain (missing parts from reference TRBV5-1 and TRBJ2-7): KAGVTQTPRYLIKTRGQQVTLSCSPISGHRSVSWYQQTPGQGLQFLFEYFSETQRNKGNFPGRFSGRQFSNSRSEMNVSTLELGDSALYLCASSPYPQGEQYFGPGTRLTVT.